The sequence of this T cell receptor beta chain was determined in a study of OX40 agonist ivuxolimab in advanced cancers. Study details: Three patients, one with hepatocellular carcinoma and two with cutaneous melanoma, responded partially. Study results and limitations: Mean expanded clone counts were higher in CD8+ than CD4+ T cells. At 0.1 to 3.0 mg/kg, clonal expansion of CD4+ and CD8+ blood T cells had occurred by week 6.

Libraries were prepared by immunoSEQ multiplex PCR; TCRdb keeps only in-frame clonotypes and omits some of them. The sample yields around 58,000 clones, roughly 89% seen once. Trimming removed 6 bases from V and 3 bases from J; junction bases left unmatched: 10. Looked up from germline, CDR1 is MNHEY and CDR2 is SMNVEV (reference sequence). The CDR3 consists of 17 residues. Details on this clone: Its antigen is still unknown.

Prior autoimmune disease or systemic immunosuppression barred patients. V is TRBV27 and J is TRBJ2-6; 8 positions match TRBD1. Sample: CD4+ or CD8+ T cells sorted from blood, taken in a trial of the OX40 agonist ivuxolimab. The TCR was taken from an adult with an advanced solid tumor such as melanoma, head and neck, liver or kidney cancer. The CDR3 loop reads CASRETGVVYGANVLTF. Here the CDR3 DNA reads TGTGCCAGCAGAGAGACAGGGGTCGTCTATGGGGCCAACGTCCTGACTTTC. The full variable domain, in which reference TRBV27 and TRBJ2-6 provide the parts outside the CDR3, is EAQVTQNPRYLITVTGKKLTVTCSQNMNHEYMSWYRQDPGLGLRQIYYSMNVEVTDKGDVPEGYKVSRKEKRNFPLILESPSPNQTSLYFCASRETGVVYGANVLTFGAGSRLTVL.